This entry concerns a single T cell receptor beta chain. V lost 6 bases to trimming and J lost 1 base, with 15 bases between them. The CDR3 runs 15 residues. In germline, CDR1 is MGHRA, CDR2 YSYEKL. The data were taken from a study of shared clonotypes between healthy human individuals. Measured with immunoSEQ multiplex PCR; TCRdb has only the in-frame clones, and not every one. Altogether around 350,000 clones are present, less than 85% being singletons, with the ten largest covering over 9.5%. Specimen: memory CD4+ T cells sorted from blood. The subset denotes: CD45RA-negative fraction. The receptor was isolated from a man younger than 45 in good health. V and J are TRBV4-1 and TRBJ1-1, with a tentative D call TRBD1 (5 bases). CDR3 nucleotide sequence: TGCGCCAGCAGTACACCGATGGGGGGGAACACTGAAGCTTTCTTT. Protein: CASSTPMGGNTEAFF.